Listed below are T cell receptor beta chains from one sample, sequenced in a study of cytomegalovirus exposure and HLA in healthy donors. Data came from immunoSEQ multiplex PCR; TCRdb stores just in-frame clones and leaves some out. The sample contains roughly 80,000 clones, less than 75% of which appear only once. Source material: PBMCs. These TCRs come from a man aged 25 to 45 in good health and CMV-seropositive. CDR3s include the opening cysteine and the closing phenylalanine or tryptophan. A D gene is named only where the DNA matches it firmly. Part of the rows lack a size; the others show once, few, many or a class for expanded clones.

J | D | size | V | CDR3 | DNA
TRBJ2-7 | TRBD2 | once | TRBV7-2 | CASSPRRGAYEQYF | TGTGCCAGCAGCCCCAGGCGGGGGGCCTACGAGCAGTACTTC
TRBJ2-7 | TRBD2 | . | TRBV27 | CASSPNLAGLDEQYF | TGTGCCAGCAGTCCTAACTTAGCGGGACTCGACGAGCAGTACTTC
TRBJ1-1 | TRBD1 | . | TRBV5-6 | CASSPGDRENTEAFF | TGTGCCAGCAGCCCGGGGGACAGGGAAAACACTGAAGCTTTCTTT
TRBJ2-5 | . | . | TRBV21-1 | CASSPPGTPSGTSGGFVETQYF | TGTGCCAGCAGCCCCCCCGGGACCCCCTCGGGGACTAGCGGGGGGTTTGTGGAGACCCAGTACTTC
TRBJ1-1 | TRBD1 | . | TRBV2 | CASSGDRGNTEAFF | TGTGCCAGCAGTGGGGACAGGGGGAACACTGAAGCTTTCTTT
TRBJ2-5 | . | . | TRBV5-1 | CASSLDGRGEETQYF | TGCGCCAGCAGCTTGGATGGCAGGGGTGAAGAGACCCAGTACTTC
TRBJ2-4 | . | . | TRBV7-2 | CASSLATTGSRIQYF | TGTGCCAGCAGCTTAGCGACTACAGGGTCCCGCATTCAGTACTTC
TRBJ2-7 | . | . | TRBV11-2 | CASSLGPPPGAYEQYF | TGTGCCAGCAGCTTGGGTCCGCCTCCCGGAGCCTACGAGCAGTACTTC
TRBJ2-1 | TRBD2 | . | TRBV13 | CASSSRLTSGRAFYEQFF | TGTGCCAGCAGCTCGAGGTTGACTAGCGGGAGGGCCTTCTATGAGCAGTTCTTC
TRBJ1-1 | . | . | TRBV13 | CASSSPGTNTEAFF | TGTGCCAGCAGCTCCCCCGGGACAAACACTGAAGCTTTCTTT
TRBJ1-5 | . | . | TRBV27 | CASGGLSNQPQHF | TGTGCCAGCGGGGGACTTAGCAATCAGCCCCAGCATTTT
TRBJ2-3 | . | . | TRBV6-6 | CASSYGRGPSTDTQYF | TGTGCCAGCAGTTACGGGCGGGGGCCCAGCACAGATACGCAGTATTTT
TRBJ2-6 | TRBD2 | few | TRBV5-1 | CASRGGDGANVLTF | TGCGCCAGCCGGGGGGGAGATGGGGCCAACGTCCTGACTTTC
TRBJ2-1 | TRBD2 | . | TRBV13 | CASSLAGGTNEQFF | TGTGCCAGCAGTTTAGCGGGGGGTACCAATGAGCAGTTCTTC
TRBJ2-2 | . | . | TRBV7-9 | CASSLVQGSTGELFF | TGTGCCAGCAGCTTAGTCCAGGGTAGCACCGGGGAGCTGTTTTTT
TRBJ2-5 | TRBD2 | . | TRBV4-3 | CASSRGLAGGGETQYF | TGCGCCAGCAGCCGAGGACTAGCGGGAGGTGGTGAGACCCAGTACTTC
TRBJ2-1 | TRBD2 | . | TRBV29-1 | CSVENSAGDNEQFF | TGCAGCGTTGAAAATTCAGCGGGGGACAATGAGCAGTTCTTC
TRBJ2-5 | TRBD2 | . | TRBV6-1 | CASSGAFGSGRETQYF | TGTGCCAGCAGTGGGGCTTTTGGTAGCGGGAGAGAGACCCAGTACTTC
TRBJ2-5 | TRBD2 | . | TRBV5-6 | CASSRGTSGETQYF | TGTGCCAGCAGCCGAGGGACTAGCGGTGAGACCCAGTACTTC
TRBJ1-4 | . | . | TRBV4-1 | CASSQDPRGATNEKLFF | TGCGCCAGCAGCCAAGATCCGCGCGGGGCAACTAATGAAAAACTGTTTTTT
TRBJ1-5 | . | . | TRBV6-1 | CASSEGARQPQHF | TGTGCCAGCAGTGAAGGGGCTCGTCAGCCCCAGCATTTT
TRBJ2-7 | . | few | TRBV27 | CASSLGQSYEQYF | TGTGCCAGCAGTTTAGGGCAGTCCTACGAGCAGTACTTC
TRBJ1-1 | . | few | TRBV30 | CAWSVNIGQITEAFF | TGTGCCTGGAGTGTAAATATAGGACAGATCACTGAAGCTTTCTTT
TRBJ2-7 | TRBD2 | once | TRBV29-1 | CSVLSGGGGEQYF | TGCAGCGTATTATCGGGAGGGGGTGGCGAGCAGTACTTC
TRBJ2-7 | . | . | TRBV11-2 | CASSFSQVSEQYF | TGTGCCAGCAGCTTCAGCCAGGTTAGCGAGCAGTACTTC
TRBJ2-3 | . | . | TRBV11-3 | CASSLIFESQNTDTQYF | TGTGCCAGCAGCTTAATTTTCGAGAGCCAAAACACAGATACGCAGTATTTT
TRBJ2-7 | . | . | TRBV11-3 | CASSLDGLYEQYF | TGTGCCAGCAGCTTAGACGGACTCTACGAGCAGTACTTC
TRBJ1-2 | . | . | TRBV7-2 | CASSSSSGRYGYTF | TGTGCCAGCAGCTCCTCGAGTGGGCGCTATGGCTACACCTTC
TRBJ2-7 | TRBD2 | . | TRBV29-1 | CSVATGTIYEQYF | TGCAGCGTCGCCACCGGGACTATCTACGAGCAGTACTTC
TRBJ1-1 | . | . | TRBV5-1 | CASSLAGNLNTEAFF | TGCGCCAGCAGCTTGGCGGGGAACCTGAACACTGAAGCTTTCTTT
TRBJ2-7 | TRBD1 | few | TRBV6-5 | CASGIDRGYEQYF | TGTGCCAGCGGAATAGACAGGGGATACGAGCAGTACTTC
TRBJ2-7 | . | once | TRBV5-6 | CASRGSGGPGEQYF | TGTGCCAGCAGGGGGTCCGGGGGGCCGGGGGAGCAGTACTTC
TRBJ2-3 | TRBD2 | . | TRBV5-5 | CASSLQREVVDTQYF | TGTGCCAGCAGCTTGCAGCGGGAGGTTGTAGATACGCAGTATTTT
TRBJ2-2 | . | . | TRBV15 | CATSRDYGGGPFTGELFF | TGTGCCACCAGCAGAGATTATGGAGGGGGCCCATTTACCGGGGAGCTGTTTTTT
TRBJ2-1 | TRBD2 | few | TRBV4-1 | CASSQEGVAGKNEQFF | TGCGCCAGCAGCCAAGAAGGGGTAGCGGGAAAGAATGAGCAGTTCTTC
TRBJ2-2 | . | . | TRBV11-3 | CASLREGTGELFF | TGTGCCAGCTTGAGGGAAGGGACCGGGGAGCTGTTTTTT
TRBJ2-5 | . | . | TRBV19 | CASSMNRVSQETQYF | TGTGCCAGTAGTATGAACAGGGTGTCCCAAGAGACCCAGTACTTC
TRBJ2-3 | TRBD2 | . | TRBV11-2 | CASSLRLAGADTQYF | TGTGCCAGCAGCCTTAGACTAGCGGGAGCAGATACGCAGTATTTT
TRBJ1-6 | . | . | TRBV5-6 | CASSYRRDSPLHF | TGTGCCAGCAGCTACCGGAGGGATTCACCCCTCCACTTT
TRBJ2-7 | . | . | TRBV7-9 | CASSPTPGYEQYF | TGTGCCAGCAGCCCTACGCCGGGGTACGAGCAGTACTTC
TRBJ2-2 | . | . | TRBV11-2 | CASRAPGSTYTGELFF | TGTGCCAGCAGAGCTCCCGGGTCCACGTACACCGGGGAGCTGTTTTTT
TRBJ2-1 | TRBD2 | . | TRBV28 | CASSFRAGGSYNEQFF | TGTGCCAGCAGTTTCCGGGCGGGGGGATCGTACAATGAGCAGTTCTTC
TRBJ2-7 | TRBD2 | . | TRBV4-2 | CASSQVAGGDLYEQYF | TGTGCCAGCAGCCAAGTAGCGGGAGGGGACCTTTACGAGCAGTACTTC
TRBJ2-1 | TRBD2 | . | TRBV2 | CASSPTSGSGNEQFF | TGTGCCAGCAGCCCCACTAGCGGGAGCGGGAATGAGCAGTTCTTC
TRBJ2-1 | . | . | TRBV11-3 | CASSRDISYNEQFF | TGTGCCAGCAGCCGGGACATATCCTACAATGAGCAGTTCTTC
TRBJ2-3 | TRBD2 | few | TRBV5-8 | CASSRGLAGSGDTQYF | TGTGCCAGCAGCAGGGGACTAGCGGGATCTGGAGATACGCAGTATTTT
TRBJ1-4 | . | . | TRBV27 | CASTTTPNEKLFF | TGTGCCAGCACTACGACTCCTAATGAAAAACTGTTTTTT
TRBJ2-3 | . | medium-sized | TRBV10-2 | CASSEFYPLDTQYF | TGCGCCAGCAGTGAGTTCTACCCCCTAGATACGCAGTATTTT
TRBJ2-3 | . | . | TRBV6-5 | CASSLRVVKDTQYF | TGTGCCAGCAGTTTACGGGTCGTCAAAGATACGCAGTATTTT
TRBJ1-1 | TRBD1 | . | TRBV7-9 | CASAPTRQGEAFF | TGTGCCAGCGCCCCAACCCGACAGGGTGAAGCTTTCTTT
TRBJ2-7 | . | . | TRBV7-6 | CASSFTGSYEQYF | TGTGCCAGCAGCTTTACAGGGAGCTACGAGCAGTACTTC
TRBJ2-7 | TRBD2 | . | TRBV7-2 | CASSLGTSNYFGQYF | TGTGCCAGCAGCTTAGGGACTAGCAATTACTTCGGGCAGTACTTC
TRBJ1-2 | TRBD1 | . | TRBV7-9 | CASSTRGDGYTF | TGTGCCAGCAGCACCAGGGGGGATGGCTACACCTTC